These 31 T cell receptor beta chains were sequenced from one sample in a study of control samples from healthy donors and cancer patients. Produced via immunoSEQ multiplex PCR; TCRdb's table is partial and in-frame only. This sample has around 83,000 clones, with 93% found just once. Sequenced input: PBMCs. These receptors came from a woman in her 40s with lung cancer.

The chain carries TRBV12-3 or TRBV12-4 and TRBJ2-1; a weak D match, TRBD2 (6 bases). This CDR3 is 11 amino acids long. V was cut by 6 bases and J by 13 bases, with 13 bases left in between. CDR3 in amino acids: CASSRVEGQFF. The CDR3, as DNA: TGTGCCAGCAGCCGAGTGGAGGGTCAGTTCTTC.

The CDR3 DNA reads TGTGCCAGCAGCCAAGCGGGGAGCTCCTATAATTCACCCCTCCACTTT. Translation: CASSQAGSSYNSPLHF. V is TRBV3-1 (or the pseudogene TRBV3-2) and J is TRBJ1-6, with D uncertain. Per germline, CDR1 LGHDT and CDR2 YNNKEL (reference sequence). With 1 base removed from V and 0 bases from J, the gap between germline ends came to 7 bases. This CDR3 is built from 16 residues.

CDR3 sequence reads: CASSPRAGTYSPLHF. DNA for the CDR3: TGTGCCAGCAGCCCACGTGCAGGCACATATTCACCCCTCCACTTT. V and J are TRBV28 and TRBJ1-6; no reliable D call. The germline CDR1 and CDR2 sequences are MDHEN and SYDVKM. This CDR3 is 15 amino acids long. Trimming cost V 6 bases and J 8 bases, with 17 bases left between them.

V is TRBV19 and J is TRBJ1-2, with D maybe TRBD1 (6 bases). The CDR3 is made up of 15 amino acids. V was pared by 3 bases and J by 4 bases, with 15 bases between. Germline-derived CDR1 and CDR2 are LNHDA and SQIVND (reference sequence). CDR3 coding DNA: TGTGCCAGTAGTATCGTCTGGACAGCCCTCTATGGCTACACCTTC. The encoded protein is CASSIVWTALYGYTF.

The chain recombines TRBV19 with TRBJ1-4; the D is unclear. There are 17 residues in the CDR3. V lost 2 bases to trimming and J lost 8 bases, with 21 bases between them. Germline loops: CDR1 LNHDA, CDR2 SQIVND (reference sequence). CDR3 nucleotide sequence: TGTGCCAGTAGTATACACCAAAGACGGGAACGGGAGGAAAAACTGTTTTTT. This gives the protein CASSIHQRREREEKLFF.

The J gene is TRBJ1-1, the V gene TRBV10-3, with D hard to call. V lost 4 bases, J lost 1 base, and 7 bases lay in between. Germline lookup yields CDR1 ENHRY and CDR2 SYGVKD. The CDR3 is 13 residues long. CDR3 amino acids: CAISVPENTEAFF. CDR3 nucleotides: TGTGCCATCAGTGTACCCGAGAACACTGAAGCTTTCTTT.

The rearrangement joins TRBV25-1 to TRBJ2-3; 12 nucleotides line up with TRBD2. The CDR3 runs 16 residues. V was pared by 3 bases and J by 2 bases, with 3 bases of the junction left unmatched. Germline values: CDR1 MGHDK, CDR2 SYGVNS. In nucleotides, the CDR3 is TGTGCCAGCAGTGACAGACTAGCGGGGGTCACAGATACGCAGTATTTT. It yields the protein CASSDRLAGVTDTQYF.

The V and J genes are TRBV27 and TRBJ1-5; D remains ambiguous. Germline CDR1 reads MNHEY; CDR2 reads SMNVEV (reference sequence). The length of the CDR3 is 15 residues. V was shortened by 3 bases and J by 1 base, with 10 bases between the two germline ends. The CDR3 loop is CASSLTVGSNQPQHF. In DNA, the CDR3 is TGTGCCAGCAGTTTGACTGTGGGGAGCAATCAGCCCCAGCATTTT.

The rearrangement joins TRBV27 to TRBJ1-2; D not resolved. The germline V gene encodes CDR1 MNHEY and CDR2 SMNVEV (reference sequence). V lost 4 bases, J lost 2 bases, and 14 bases lay in between. The CDR3 extends over 15 amino acids. The CDR3, as DNA: TGTGCCAGCAGTTCGAGCGCCTTAGAGAACTATGGCTACACCTTC. Residues: CASSSSALENYGYTF.

V usage is TRBV18 and J usage is TRBJ2-2, with D perhaps TRBD1 (5 bases). Trimming removed 2 bases from V and 5 bases from J, with 12 bases in between. The germline CDR1 and CDR2 sequences are KGHSH and LQKENI. The CDR3 covers 15 residues. The CDR3 is CASSPLGVQTGELFF. CDR3 DNA sequence: TGTGCCAGCTCACCATTAGGGGTCCAAACCGGGGAGCTGTTTTTT.

This clone was seen just once. Here the CDR3 reads CATSDSARDSTDTQYF. For the CDR3, the DNA is TGTGCCACCAGTGACTCAGCCCGGGACAGCACAGATACGCAGTATTTT. The rearrangement joins TRBV24-1 to TRBJ2-3; D might be TRBD1 or TRBD2, each matching 5 bases. The CDR3 contains 16 residues. Trimming took 4 bases from V and 0 from J, leaving 13 bases between them. The germline gives CDR1 KGHDR, CDR2 SFDVKD.

The V and J genes are TRBV30 and TRBJ2-1, with a tentative D call TRBD2 (7 bases). The CDR3 has 15 residues. CDR1 GTSNPN and CDR2 SVGIG come from the germline V gene (reference sequence). V was clipped by 1 base and J by 0 bases, with 10 bases between them. This chain's CDR3 is CAWSARGRSYNEQFF. The CDR3, as DNA: TGTGCCTGGAGTGCGCGGGGGCGCTCCTACAATGAGCAGTTCTTC.

This chain links TRBV5-6 with TRBJ1-2; no reliable D call. V lost 0 bases and J lost 1, with 10 bases in between. In germline, CDR1 is SGHDT, CDR2 YYEEEE. The CDR3 is made up of 15 amino acids. This CDR3 reads CASSLGGQSNYGYTF. The DNA of the CDR3 is TGTGCCAGCAGCTTGGGAGGGCAGAGTAACTATGGCTACACCTTC.

The chain carries TRBV5-1 and TRBJ2-7, with a weak D call TRBD1 (7 bases). Trimming removed 10 bases at V and 5 bases at J, with 19 bases between. Germline CDR1 SGHRS, CDR2 YFSETQ. This CDR3 region has 13 residues. CDR3 protein: CAAKLGRGDEQYF. The CDR3 DNA reads TGCGCCGCTAAGCTGGGCAGGGGGGACGAGCAGTACTTC.

This chain connects TRBV7-9 to TRBJ1-3; weak D call: TRBD1 (5 bases). The V and J ends lost 2 bases and 1 base respectively, with 15 bases between them. Germline V gene lookup returns CDR1 SEHNR and CDR2 FQNEAQ (reference sequence). CDR3 length: 17 residues. The CDR3 loop is CASSLPLQALSGNTIYF. CDR3 DNA sequence: TGTGCCAGCAGCTTACCCTTACAGGCACTTTCTGGAAACACCATATATTTT.

This clone came up a few times. The rearrangement joins TRBV2 to TRBJ1-1; maybe TRBD1 (5 bases). CDR3 length: 13 residues. Germline V gene sequence: CDR1 SNHLY, CDR2 FYNNEI. V lost 7 bases, J lost 1 base, and 10 bases lay in between. The CDR3 region is CASNQDTNTEAFF. In DNA form, the CDR3 reads TGTGCCAGCAACCAGGACACGAACACTGAAGCTTTCTTT. Looking up the rest from reference TRBV2 and TRBJ1-1 gives the full variable domain: EPEVTQTPSHQVTQMGQEVILRCVPISNHLYFYWYRQILGQKVEFLVSFYNNEISEKSEIFDDQFSVERPDGSNFTLKIRSTKLEDSAMYFCASNQDTNTEAFFGQGTRLTVV.

V and J are TRBV29-1 and TRBJ1-3, with 9 bases aligning to TRBD1. V gave up 5 bases and J gave up 2 bases; unmatched junction bases: 4. In germline, CDR1 is SQVTM, CDR2 ANQGSEA. This CDR3 contains 14 residues. In nucleotides, the CDR3 is TGCAGCGTTCGAAGGACAGGGGCTGGAAACACCATATATTTT. This translates into CSVRRTGAGNTIYF.

This chain joins TRBV13 and TRBJ2-7; 8 positions agree with TRBD1. Trimming took 5 bases from V and 5 from J; bases not matched to a gene: 5. Germline lookup yields CDR1 PRHDT and CDR2 FYEKMQ (reference sequence). The CDR3 has 13 amino acids. The CDR3 DNA follows: TGTGCCAGCAGCCCGGACAGGGCCCACGAGCAGTACTTC. Amino acids: CASSPDRAHEQYF.

On this clone itself: Relative to the germline gene, one junction end is altered; a read error may explain this. The genes are TRBV30 and TRBJ2-7; TRBD1 matches at 10 bases. The CDR3 consists of 12 residues. In germline, CDR1 is GTSNPN, CDR2 SVGIG (reference sequence). For the CDR3, the DNA is TGTGCCTGGAGTGGGGGACAGGGGAGTTTGAACTTC. Amino acids: CAWSGGQGSLNF.

The chain carries TRBV7-2 and TRBJ2-3; the match to TRBD2 covers 8 bases. CDR1 and CDR2 (germline): SGHTA, FQGNSA. V gave up 4 bases and J gave up 2 bases; unmatched junction bases: 5. This CDR3 region has 15 residues. The CDR3 DNA sequence: TGTGCCAGCAGCTCTCGGGGGGGTAACACAGATACGCAGTATTTT. Translating it yields CASSSRGGNTDTQYF.

This rearrangement joins TRBV2 to TRBJ2-7; 8 nucleotides match TRBD1. CDR3 length equals 11 residues. Germline CDR1 is SNHLY and CDR2 is FYNNEI. Losses at the gene ends were 8 bases for V and 3 bases for J; bases not matched to a gene: 0. The CDR3 region has the DNA TGTGCCAGCGGACAGGGCTACGAGCAGTACTTC. It yields the protein CASGQGYEQYF.

This chain connects TRBV28 to TRBJ2-1, with 8 bases that match TRBD2. This CDR3 is 14 amino acids long. V shed 3 bases and J 3 bases; nucleotides not matched to a gene: 1. Germline-derived CDR1 and CDR2 are MDHEN and SYDVKM. CDR3 in DNA: TGTGCCAGCAGTTTCGCGGGGGGCTACAATGAGCAGTTCTTC. This translates into CASSFAGGYNEQFF.

The chain employs TRBV18 and TRBJ1-1, with 11 bases matching TRBD1. V trimming: 4 bases; J trimming: 3 bases; junction bases outside the gene matches: 7. This CDR3 is 16 amino acids long. Germline V gene lookup returns CDR1 KGHSH and CDR2 LQKENI. The CDR3 region is CASSLGQGAEDTEAFF. As DNA, the CDR3 is TGTGCCAGCTCACTTGGACAGGGGGCGGAGGACACTGAAGCTTTCTTT.

This chain connects TRBV2 to TRBJ2-3; 14 bases fit TRBD2. CDR3 length equals 18 residues. The germline CDR1 and CDR2 sequences are SNHLY and FYNNEI. J gave up 2 bases and V 5 bases, and 9 bases lay outside the gene matches. CDR3 in DNA: TGTGCCAGCAGTCAGGGACTAGCGGGGGCCCAAGCCACAGATACGCAGTATTTT. Translating it yields CASSQGLAGAQATDTQYF.

The rearrangement links TRBV18 to TRBJ1-4; D remains ambiguous. With 6 bases removed from V and 4 bases from J, the gap between germline ends came to 12 bases. CDR1 is KGHSH, CDR2 LQKENI, per germline. CDR3 length: 14 residues. The CDR3 sequence: CASSSDGFNEKLFF. CDR3 bases: TGTGCCAGCTCCTCGGACGGATTTAATGAAAAACTGTTTTTT.

This chain connects TRBV2 to TRBJ1-4; no firm D call. The CDR3 contains 16 residues. V was pared by 6 bases and J by 0 bases, with 14 bases between. Germline assignment: CDR1 SNHLY and CDR2 FYNNEI. The CDR3 nucleotides are TGTGCCAGCAGCGACCCCCTCAGAACAACTAATGAAAAACTGTTTTTT. Its translation is CASSDPLRTTNEKLFF.

This chain uses TRBV30 with TRBJ1-2; D is unresolved. The CDR3 loop spans 11 amino acids. With 4 bases removed from V and 1 base from J, the gap between germline ends came to 4 bases. CDR1 is GTSNPN, CDR2 SVGIG, per germline (reference sequence). This CDR3 is CAWTVNYGYTF. The CDR3, as DNA: TGTGCCTGGACAGTTAACTATGGCTACACCTTC.

The chain recombines TRBV24-1 with TRBJ1-6; 8 bases match TRBD1. This CDR3 comprises 16 residues. Germline lookup yields CDR1 KGHDR and CDR2 SFDVKD. J gave up 13 bases and V 4 bases, and 14 bases lay outside the gene matches. Written as DNA, the CDR3 is TGTGCCACCAGTGACGGCAGGGACAGGCCCAGGGGTCCCCTCCACTTT. Residues: CATSDGRDRPRGPLHF.

The chain recombines TRBV11-2 with TRBJ2-1, with 8 positions matching TRBD1. J gave up 4 bases and V 2 bases, and 4 bases lay outside the gene matches. CDR1 and CDR2 from the germline V gene are SGHAT and FQNNGV. The CDR3 consists of 15 residues. CDR3 coding DNA: TGTGCCAGCAGCTTAATCAGGGGGCGGTACAATGAGCAGTTCTTC. It is translated as CASSLIRGRYNEQFF.

The chain carries TRBV27 and TRBJ1-5; TRBD1 is a possible D gene (5 bases). V dropped 6 bases and J dropped 0 bases, with 9 bases sitting between them. The CDR3 contains 14 residues. CDR1 and CDR2 (germline): MNHEY, SMNVEV (reference sequence). CDR3 bases: TGTGCCAGCAGACGACAGTATAGCAATCAGCCCCAGCATTTT. This encodes CASRRQYSNQPQHF.

Turning to this clone: Within the sample, other DNA sequences also encode this same CDR3. The chain carries TRBV3-1 (or the pseudogene TRBV3-2) and TRBJ1-1, with a possible D match to TRBD1 (6 bases). The CDR3 runs 13 residues. V shed 1 base and J shed 7 bases, with 10 bases lying between them. Germline V lookup: CDR1 LGHDT, CDR2 YNNKEL (reference sequence). The CDR3 is CASSQGGLGEAFF. The CDR3 region has the DNA TGTGCCAGCAGCCAAGGGGGGCTCGGTGAAGCTTTCTTT.